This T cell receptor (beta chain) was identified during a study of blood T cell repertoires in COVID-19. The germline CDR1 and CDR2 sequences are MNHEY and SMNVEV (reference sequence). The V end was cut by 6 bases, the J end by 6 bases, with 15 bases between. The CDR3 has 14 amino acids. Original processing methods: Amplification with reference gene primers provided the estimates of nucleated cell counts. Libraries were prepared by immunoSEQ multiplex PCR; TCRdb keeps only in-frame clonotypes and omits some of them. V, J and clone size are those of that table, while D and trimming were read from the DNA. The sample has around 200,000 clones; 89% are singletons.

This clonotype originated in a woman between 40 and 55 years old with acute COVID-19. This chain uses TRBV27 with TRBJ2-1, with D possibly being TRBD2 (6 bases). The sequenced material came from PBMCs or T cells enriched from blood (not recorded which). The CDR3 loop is CASSRASEGNEQFF. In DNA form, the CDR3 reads TGTGCCAGCAGCCGGGCTTCGGAGGGCAATGAGCAGTTCTTC.